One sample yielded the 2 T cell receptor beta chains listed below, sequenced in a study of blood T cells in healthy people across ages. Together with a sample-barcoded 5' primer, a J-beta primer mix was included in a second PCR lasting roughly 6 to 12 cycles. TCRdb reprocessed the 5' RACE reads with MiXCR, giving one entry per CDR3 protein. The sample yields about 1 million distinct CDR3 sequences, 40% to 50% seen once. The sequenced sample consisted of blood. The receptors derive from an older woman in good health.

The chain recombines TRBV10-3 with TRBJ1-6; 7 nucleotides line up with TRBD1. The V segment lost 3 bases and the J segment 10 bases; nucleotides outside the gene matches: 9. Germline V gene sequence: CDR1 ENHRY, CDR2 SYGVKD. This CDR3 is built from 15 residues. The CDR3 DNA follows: TGTGCCATCAGTGAACTTATGACAGGGCTGTCACCCCTCCACTTT. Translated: CAISELMTGLSPLHF.

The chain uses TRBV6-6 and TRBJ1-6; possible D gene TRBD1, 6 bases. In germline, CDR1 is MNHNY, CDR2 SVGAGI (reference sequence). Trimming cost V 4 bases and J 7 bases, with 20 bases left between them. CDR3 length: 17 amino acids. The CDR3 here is CASSSTGPPIGNSPLHF. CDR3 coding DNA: TGTGCCAGCAGTTCTACAGGGCCCCCTATCGGAAATTCACCCCTCCACTTT.